The T cell receptor (beta chain) described here comes from a study of T cell responses to AZD1222 COVID-19 vaccine. V was shortened by 2 bases and J by 3 bases, with 7 bases between the two germline ends. The CDR3 spans 14 residues. The germline V gene encodes CDR1 LGHDT and CDR2 YNNKEL (reference sequence). In regard to this clone: What it binds is unknown.

Study conclusions and caveats: Among those given AZD1222, only five or six were seropositive at baseline.

Sequenced by immunoSEQ multiplex PCR; TCRdb stores in-frame clones only, minus some. The sample yields around 130,000 clones, around 87% seen once. The V gene is TRBV3-1 (or the pseudogene TRBV3-2), the J gene TRBJ2-2; D is unclear. The receptor was derived from an adult in good health. This specimen was peripheral blood, taken on day 0 of AZD1222 vaccination. The chain's CDR3 is CASSQIRHTGELFF. The CDR3 region has the DNA TGTGCCAGCAGCCAAATCCGCCACACCGGGGAGCTGTTTTTT.